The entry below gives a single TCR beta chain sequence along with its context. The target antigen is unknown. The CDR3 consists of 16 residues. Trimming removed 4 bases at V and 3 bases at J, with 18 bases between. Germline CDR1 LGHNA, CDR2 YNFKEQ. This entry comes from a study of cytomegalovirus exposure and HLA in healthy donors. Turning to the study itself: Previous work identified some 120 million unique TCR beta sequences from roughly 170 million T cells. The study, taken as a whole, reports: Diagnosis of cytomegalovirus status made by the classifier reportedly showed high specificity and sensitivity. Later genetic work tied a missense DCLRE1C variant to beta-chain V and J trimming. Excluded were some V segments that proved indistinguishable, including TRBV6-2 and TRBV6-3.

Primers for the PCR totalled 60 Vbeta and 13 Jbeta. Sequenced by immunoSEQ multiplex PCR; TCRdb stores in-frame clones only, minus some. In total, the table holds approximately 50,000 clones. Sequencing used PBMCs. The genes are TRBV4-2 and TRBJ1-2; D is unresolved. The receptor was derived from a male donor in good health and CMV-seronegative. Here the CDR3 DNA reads TGTGCCAGCAGCCCAGTAACCCTAAACCTAGACTATGGCTACACCTTC. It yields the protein CASSPVTLNLDYGYTF.